The rows below give T cell receptor beta chains drawn from one sample of a study of T cell responses to AZD1222 COVID-19 vaccine. Libraries were prepared by immunoSEQ multiplex PCR; TCRdb keeps only in-frame clonotypes and omits some of them. Here the sample spans under 150,000 clones, roughly 90% being singletons. This sample comprised peripheral blood, obtained 28 days after the second AZD1222 dose. These receptors came from an adult who received the AZD1222 COVID-19 vaccine. The conserved cysteine and the conserved F or W are not part of the CDR3 here. Fields, in order: J gene, D gene, V gene, CDR3 length, CDR3 protein. A D gene is named only where the DNA matches it firmly.

j_gene: TRBJ2-3; d_gene: -; v_gene: TRBV27; len: 13; CDR3aa: ASSSGLRGINTQY
j_gene: TRBJ1-6; d_gene: -; v_gene: TRBV7-8; len: 12; CDR3aa: ASSRTGPNSPLH
j_gene: TRBJ1-3; d_gene: -; v_gene: TRBV6-4; len: 14; CDR3aa: ASQAPTSYSGNTIY
j_gene: TRBJ2-5; d_gene: -; v_gene: TRBV6-1; len: 10; CDR3aa: ASSEIGETQY
j_gene: TRBJ1-6; d_gene: -; v_gene: TRBV27; len: 13; CDR3aa: ASSPRSGVGSPLH
j_gene: TRBJ1-4; d_gene: -; v_gene: TRBV14; len: 12; CDR3aa: ASSRAATNEKLF
j_gene: TRBJ1-4; d_gene: TRBD1; v_gene: TRBV28; len: 12; CDR3aa: ASRRDRPNEKLF
j_gene: TRBJ1-3; d_gene: -; v_gene: TRBV28; len: 15; CDR3aa: ASSSHGQTFQGNTIY
j_gene: TRBJ1-2; d_gene: -; v_gene: TRBV7-8; len: 12; CDR3aa: ASSPSGGVYGYT
j_gene: TRBJ2-2; d_gene: TRBD1; v_gene: TRBV6-4; len: 12; CDR3aa: ASKSDRGGGELF
j_gene: TRBJ1-1; d_gene: -; v_gene: TRBV5-5; len: 12; CDR3aa: ASSLFSSNTEAF
j_gene: TRBJ1-5; d_gene: TRBD1; v_gene: TRBV12-5; len: 14; CDR3aa: ASGLVWSGTGQPQH
j_gene: TRBJ1-2; d_gene: -; v_gene: TRBV7-9; len: 14; CDR3aa: ASSDSWAAAGYGYT
j_gene: TRBJ2-1; d_gene: -; v_gene: TRBV9; len: 13; CDR3aa: ASSVSSADYNEQF
j_gene: TRBJ1-5; d_gene: -; v_gene: TRBV4-1; len: 11; CDR3aa: ASSQDLDQPQH
j_gene: TRBJ2-6; d_gene: -; v_gene: TRBV19; len: 15; CDR3aa: ASSQSALLSGANVLT
j_gene: TRBJ1-2; d_gene: TRBD1; v_gene: TRBV30; len: 12; CDR3aa: AWRRVDRVFGYT
j_gene: TRBJ1-1; d_gene: -; v_gene: TRBV5-1; len: 14; CDR3aa: ASSLGIGGRDTEAF
j_gene: TRBJ1-2; d_gene: -; v_gene: TRBV5-6; len: 10; CDR3aa: ASSLEGYGYT
j_gene: TRBJ2-1; d_gene: TRBD1; v_gene: TRBV15; len: 14; CDR3aa: ATSRAGTGVYNEQF
j_gene: TRBJ1-4; d_gene: -; v_gene: TRBV6-1; len: 12; CDR3aa: ASSEGRRREKLF
j_gene: TRBJ2-5; d_gene: -; v_gene: TRBV9; len: 12; CDR3aa: ASSPQGIQETQY
j_gene: TRBJ1-1; d_gene: -; v_gene: TRBV28; len: 11; CDR3aa: ASSFPGVTEAF
j_gene: TRBJ1-1; d_gene: TRBD1; v_gene: TRBV9; len: 11; CDR3aa: ASSSQGVTEAF
j_gene: TRBJ2-1; d_gene: -; v_gene: TRBV11-2; len: 13; CDR3aa: ASSFQKLTLNEQF
j_gene: TRBJ2-3; d_gene: -; v_gene: TRBV3-1/TRBV3-2; len: 13; CDR3aa: ASSHTGGARDTQY
j_gene: TRBJ2-1; d_gene: -; v_gene: TRBV28; len: 9; CDR3aa: ASRKLNEQF
j_gene: TRBJ1-2; d_gene: TRBD1; v_gene: TRBV5-4; len: 11; CDR3aa: ASSSGQGKGYT